The 32 T cell receptor beta chains below were found in one sample sequenced in a study of early T cells in non-severe SARS-CoV-2 infection. TCRdb used MiXCR to reprocess the 5' RACE reads, holding one entry per CDR3 protein. The sample has around 55,000 distinct CDR3 sequences; roughly an eighth are singletons. Sequencing was performed on whole blood. These receptors all stem from an adult who was a healthcare worker with PCR-confirmed SARS-CoV-2 infection or an uninfected control (not recorded which).

The chain combines TRBV20-1 with TRBJ1-2; D is perhaps TRBD1 (5 bases). The V gene's germline CDR1 is DFQATT and CDR2 SNEGSKA (reference sequence). This CDR3 is built from 18 residues. V was pared by 0 bases and J by 0 bases, with 20 bases between. In nucleotides, the CDR3 is TGCAGTGCTAGAGATGGGGATAGGATAGGGGCCCCTAACTATGGCTACACCTTC. Translated, it gives CSARDGDRIGAPNYGYTF.

The chain employs TRBV12-3 or TRBV12-4 and TRBJ2-7; 8 bases line up with TRBD2. This CDR3 has 14 residues. The junction had 4 bases not matched to a gene; V was cut back by 6 bases and J by 0 bases. The CDR3 sequence is CASRVGGASYEQYF. The CDR3 nucleotides read TGTGCCAGCAGAGTCGGGGGGGCCTCCTACGAGCAGTACTTC.

The CDR3 nucleotides read TGTGCCAGCAGTTTTATGCTGGGTTTGTCCTCTGAAGCTTTCTTT. Protein product: CASSFMLGLSSEAFF. The chain recombines TRBV12-3 or TRBV12-4 with TRBJ1-1; D is undetermined. V gave up 3 bases and J gave up 6 bases, with 17 bases separating them. The CDR3 runs to 15 residues.

Regarding this clonotype: This may stem from a read error, because a much larger clone lies one nucleotide away. The chain carries TRBV29-1 and TRBJ2-1, with D uncertain. Germline loops: CDR1 SQVTM, CDR2 ANQGSEA. The V end was cut by 3 bases, the J end by 8 bases, with 5 bases between. The CDR3 has 10 residues. CDR3 region: CSVDHYEQFF. The DNA of the CDR3 is TGCAGCGTTGATCACTATGAGCAGTTCTTC.

The chain is built from TRBV6-4 and TRBJ2-7; TRBD1 matches 8 bases. V was pared by 6 bases and J by 3 bases, with 4 bases of the junction left unmatched. Germline CDR1 reads MRHNA; CDR2 reads SNTAGT. The CDR3 is made up of 13 amino acids. As DNA, the CDR3 is TGTGCCAGCAGCGTCGACAGGGGCTACGAGCAGTACTTC. Translating it yields CASSVDRGYEQYF.

V and J are TRBV5-1 and TRBJ2-1; 9 bases line up with TRBD1. The V segment lost 1 base and the J segment 8 bases; nucleotides outside the gene matches: 7. CDR1 is SGHRS, CDR2 YFSETQ, per germline. The CDR3 has 15 residues. CDR3 loop: CASSLFGQGSDEQFF. CDR3 nucleotides: TGCGCCAGCAGCTTGTTCGGACAGGGGTCGGATGAGCAGTTCTTC.

The chain couples TRBV12-3 or TRBV12-4 to TRBJ2-1, with TRBD2 as a possible D gene (5 bases). The CDR3 has 11 amino acids. The ends were cut back, 5 bases at V and 9 bases at J, with 8 bases in the middle. In DNA form, the CDR3 reads TGTGCCAGCAGTATAGGGAGTGAGCAGTTCTTC. Translating it yields CASSIGSEQFF.

This clonotype occurred many times. CDR3 region: CASSSVGGTDTEAFF. The CDR3 nucleotides read TGTGCCAGCAGTTCCGTGGGGGGGACGGACACTGAAGCTTTCTTT. This rearrangement joins TRBV12-3 or TRBV12-4 to TRBJ1-1; D might be TRBD1 (5 bases). V lost 4 bases to trimming and J lost 3 bases, with 15 bases between them. This CDR3 is 15 amino acids long.

The sample holds a few counts of this clonotype. The chain carries TRBV18 and TRBJ2-6; no definite D call. The length of the CDR3 is 17 residues. V gave up 2 bases and J gave up 5 bases, with 16 bases separating them. CDR1 KGHSH and CDR2 LQKENI come from the germline V gene. Here the CDR3 DNA reads TGTGCCAGCTCACCAAGGGTCCCCGATGGCTGGGCCAACGTCCTGACTTTC. Protein product: CASSPRVPDGWANVLTF.

This clonotype was recorded many times. V and J are TRBV6-6 and TRBJ1-3; TRBD1 matches 9 bases. V shed 5 bases and J 2 bases; nucleotides not matched to a gene: 4. Germline CDR1 reads MNHNY; CDR2 reads SVGAGI (reference sequence). This CDR3 comprises 15 residues. The CDR3 DNA reads TGTGCCAGCAGTAAACGGACAGGGGCTGGAAACACCATATATTTT. Its protein product is CASSKRTGAGNTIYF.

This clonotype was detected a few times. The rearrangement links TRBV5-1 to TRBJ2-3; possible D gene TRBD1, 6 bases. Trimming cost V 2 bases and J 5 bases, with 12 bases left between them. Germline CDR1 SGHRS, CDR2 YFSETQ. This CDR3 is 14 amino acids long. The CDR3 nucleotides read TGCGCCAGCAGCTTCACCCCAGGGGAAGATACGCAGTATTTT. Translated: CASSFTPGEDTQYF.

The V call is TRBV2, the J call TRBJ2-3, with D unresolved. V dropped 4 bases and J dropped 6 bases, with 14 bases sitting between them. The CDR3 loop spans 14 amino acids. Germline assignment: CDR1 SNHLY and CDR2 FYNNEI. DNA for the CDR3: TGTGCCAGCAGTGTACGGGCCCCTCGGGATACGCAGTATTTT. It specifies CASSVRAPRDTQYF.

As DNA, the CDR3 is TGTGCCAGCAGCGGGACAGTAGCGGGGGGCCACCAAGAGACCCAGTACTTC. Translating gives CASSGTVAGGHQETQYF. The chain combines TRBV5-6 with TRBJ2-5; 10 bases map to TRBD2. Germline V gene sequence: CDR1 SGHDT, CDR2 YYEEEE. The CDR3 has 17 residues. V lost 4 bases, J lost 0 bases, and 9 bases stayed unmatched.

Ten or more counts support this clonotype. The rearrangement joins TRBV27 to TRBJ2-1; TRBD1 agrees at 9 bases. The CDR3 extends over 17 amino acids. Trimming removed 5 bases from V and 8 bases from J; junction bases left unmatched: 16. The germline gives CDR1 MNHEY, CDR2 SMNVEV (reference sequence). The CDR3 protein is CASSDTLQGAYMDEQFF. The DNA for the CDR3 is TGTGCCAGCAGTGACACCTTACAGGGGGCGTATATGGATGAGCAGTTCTTC.

This clonotype came up a few times. The chain is built from TRBV18 and TRBJ1-1; D is unclear. The CDR3 runs 12 residues. V lost 4 bases to trimming and J lost 4 bases, with 7 bases between them. Germline assignment: CDR1 KGHSH and CDR2 LQKENI. The chain's CDR3 is CASSLEATEAFF. CDR3 DNA: TGTGCCAGCTCACTCGAAGCCACTGAAGCTTTCTTT.

This sequence joins TRBV29-1 and TRBJ2-5, with a possible D match to TRBD1 (6 bases). Germline V lookup: CDR1 SQVTM, CDR2 ANQGSEA. The ends were cut back, 5 bases at V and 1 base at J, with 8 bases in the middle. The CDR3 sequence is 12 residues long. This CDR3 is CSVSRGQETQYF. CDR3 coding DNA: TGCAGCGTTAGCAGGGGCCAAGAGACCCAGTACTTC.

This clonotype was seen a handful of times. The J gene is TRBJ2-2, the V gene TRBV6-1; tentative D call: TRBD2 (6 bases). Trimming took 6 bases from V and 3 from J, leaving 11 bases between them. Germline V gives CDR1 MNHNS, CDR2 SASEGT. The CDR3 runs 14 residues. Here the CDR3 DNA reads TGTGCCAGCAGGGCTCCGGGAGACACCGGGGAGCTGTTTTTT. It is translated as CASRAPGDTGELFF.

This clonotype came up many times. The gene calls are TRBV6-2 or TRBV6-3 and TRBJ1-5; the D is unclear. The CDR3 contains 12 residues. V was shortened by 4 bases and J by 2 bases, with 3 bases between the two germline ends. Germline V CDR1 and CDR2: MNHEY, SVGEGT. This chain's CDR3 is CASSWGNQPQHF. The DNA for the CDR3 is TGTGCCAGCAGTTGGGGCAATCAGCCCCAGCATTTT.

The table lists this clonotype with a few counts. The CDR3 bases are TGTGCCAGCTCACCCGCAGGAGGGGTTCTAAACAATGAGCAGTTCTTC. The encoded protein is CASSPAGGVLNNEQFF. The gene calls are TRBV18 and TRBJ2-1; the D gene is possibly TRBD2 (6 bases). Germline loops: CDR1 KGHSH, CDR2 LQKENI. Deletions cut 3 bases from V and 5 bases from J, with 17 bases between. CDR3 length: 16 residues.

This clonotype was recorded a few times. CDR3 residues: CASSSLGQGNSPLHF. In DNA form, the CDR3 reads TGTGCCAGCAGCTCTCTGGGACAGGGGAATTCACCCCTCCACTTT. The chain is built from TRBV7-3 and TRBJ1-6; TRBD1 matches 10 bases. The V gene's germline CDR1 is SGHTA and CDR2 FQGTGA. The CDR3 loop spans 15 amino acids. The ends lost 4 bases at V and 7 bases at J; junction bases unmatched: 4.

The chain joins TRBV19 to TRBJ1-5; 7 nucleotides match TRBD1. This CDR3 comprises 14 residues. The germline gives CDR1 LNHDA, CDR2 SQIVND (reference sequence). V lost 5 bases, J lost 4 bases, and 5 bases stayed unmatched. CDR3 bases: TGTGCCAGTAGTCCACAGGGGTGGAATCAGCCCCAGCATTTT. Translated, it gives CASSPQGWNQPQHF.

V and J are TRBV6-5 and TRBJ2-2; D unresolved. Germline V gives CDR1 MNHEY, CDR2 SVGAGI. Trimming took off 4 bases at V and 5 bases at J, with 5 bases between the two ends. CDR3 size: 12 residues. The CDR3 nucleotides read TGTGCCAGCAGTTCCACAACCGGGGAGCTGTTTTTT. Translating gives CASSSTTGELFF.

This clonotype was recorded a few times. This chain uses TRBV5-1 with TRBJ1-1, with D tentatively TRBD1 (6 bases). Per the germline V gene, CDR1 is SGHRS and CDR2 is YFSETQ. The V and J ends lost 5 bases and 8 bases respectively, with 13 bases between them. The CDR3 covers 12 residues. CDR3 sequence: CASRPPQGEAFF. CDR3 coding DNA: TGCGCCAGCAGGCCCCCACAGGGCGAAGCTTTCTTT.

This clonotype has more than one count but fewer than ten. The genes are TRBV7-2 and TRBJ1-2; 7 bases are a match to TRBD1. Looked up from germline, CDR1 is SGHTA and CDR2 is FQGNSA. V trimming: 4 bases; J trimming: 6 bases; junction bases outside the gene matches: 5. CDR3 length equals 13 residues. In DNA form, the CDR3 reads TGTGCCAGCAGCTCGGGACAGCAAGATGGCTACACCTTC. Its translation: CASSSGQQDGYTF.

The sample holds a few counts of this clonotype. This chain uses TRBV11-2 with TRBJ1-2; D possibly corresponds to TRBD1 (5 bases). Trimming left V 5 bases short and J 6 bases short, with 16 bases between. This CDR3 contains 14 residues. Per the germline V gene, CDR1 is SGHAT and CDR2 is FQNNGV. The CDR3 sequence is CASSHPTRGHGYTF. The CDR3 nucleotides are TGTGCCAGCAGCCACCCTACTAGGGGCCATGGCTACACCTTC.

This clonotype is medium-sized by share. V and J are TRBV29-1 and TRBJ2-5, with 8 bases identical to TRBD2. Germline V gene lookup returns CDR1 SQVTM and CDR2 ANQGSEA. V lost 3 bases and J lost 5; bases outside the gene matches: 14. The CDR3 spans 16 residues. The CDR3 loop reads CSVDLSWTSFLETQYF. In DNA, the CDR3 is TGCAGCGTTGACCTGTCGTGGACTAGCTTTTTGGAGACCCAGTACTTC. Based on the CDR3 plus reference TRBV29-1 and TRBJ2-5, the full variable domain is SAVISQKPSRDICQRGTSLTIQCQVDSQVTMMFWYRQQPGQSLTLIATANQGSEATYESGFVIDKFPISRPNLTFSTLTVSNMSPEDSSIYLCSVDLSWTSFLETQYFGPGTRLLVL.

This clonotype has at least ten counts. The rearrangement joins TRBV27 to TRBJ2-7; 9 bases are shared with TRBD2. The CDR3 contains 15 residues. In germline, CDR1 is MNHEY, CDR2 SMNVEV (reference sequence). Trimming took 4 bases from V and 4 from J; bases not matched to a gene: 8. CDR3 nucleotides: TGTGCCAGCAGTTCTGGCAGCGGGGGGCAATACGAGCAGTACTTC. It yields the protein CASSSGSGGQYEQYF.

The chain joins TRBV20-1 to TRBJ2-1; no clear D gene. The CDR3 totals 13 residues. The germline V gene encodes CDR1 DFQATT and CDR2 SNEGSKA (reference sequence). The V gene lost 3 bases and the J gene lost 8 bases, with 14 bases spanning the gap. Written as DNA, the CDR3 is TGCAGTGCTAGGTTCCCCGCGAGCCATGAGCAGTTCTTC. Its protein is CSARFPASHEQFF.

This rearrangement joins TRBV20-1 to TRBJ2-1; D is possibly TRBD2 (5 bases). Germline lookup yields CDR1 DFQATT and CDR2 SNEGSKA (reference sequence). This CDR3 spans 15 amino acids. V lost 0 bases to trimming and J lost 4 bases, with 13 bases between them. In DNA, the CDR3 is TGCAGTGCTAGAGATTCCACCCGGGGTTACAATGAGCAGTTCTTC. It translates to CSARDSTRGYNEQFF.

This clonotype was observed a handful of times. The V call is TRBV9, the J call TRBJ2-3; D possibly uses TRBD1 or TRBD2 (6 bases each). V lost 0 bases to trimming and J lost 2 bases, with 16 bases between them. There are 17 residues in the CDR3. CDR1 and CDR2 (germline): SGDLS, YYNGEE. CDR3: CASSVGVPGAPTDTQYF. The CDR3 coding sequence is TGTGCCAGCAGCGTAGGGGTTCCGGGGGCGCCCACAGATACGCAGTATTTT.

This clonotype showed up many times. The chain recombines TRBV10-2 with TRBJ2-1, with TRBD1 matching 7 bases. V trimming: 2 bases; J trimming: 0 bases; junction bases outside the gene matches: 4. Germline CDR1 and CDR2: WSHSY and SAAADI. The CDR3 loop spans 16 amino acids. The CDR3 sequence: CASSENTGVSYNEQFF. For the CDR3, the DNA is TGCGCCAGCAGTGAGAACACAGGGGTCTCCTACAATGAGCAGTTCTTC.

The V gene is TRBV7-2, the J gene TRBJ1-3; D unclear. The CDR3 spans 13 residues. Germline V gene data show CDR1 as SGHTA and CDR2 as FQGNSA. V gave up 6 bases and J gave up 2 bases, with 8 bases separating them. The CDR3 DNA follows: TGTGCCAGCAGAACACCACCTGGAAACACCATATATTTT. It specifies CASRTPPGNTIYF.